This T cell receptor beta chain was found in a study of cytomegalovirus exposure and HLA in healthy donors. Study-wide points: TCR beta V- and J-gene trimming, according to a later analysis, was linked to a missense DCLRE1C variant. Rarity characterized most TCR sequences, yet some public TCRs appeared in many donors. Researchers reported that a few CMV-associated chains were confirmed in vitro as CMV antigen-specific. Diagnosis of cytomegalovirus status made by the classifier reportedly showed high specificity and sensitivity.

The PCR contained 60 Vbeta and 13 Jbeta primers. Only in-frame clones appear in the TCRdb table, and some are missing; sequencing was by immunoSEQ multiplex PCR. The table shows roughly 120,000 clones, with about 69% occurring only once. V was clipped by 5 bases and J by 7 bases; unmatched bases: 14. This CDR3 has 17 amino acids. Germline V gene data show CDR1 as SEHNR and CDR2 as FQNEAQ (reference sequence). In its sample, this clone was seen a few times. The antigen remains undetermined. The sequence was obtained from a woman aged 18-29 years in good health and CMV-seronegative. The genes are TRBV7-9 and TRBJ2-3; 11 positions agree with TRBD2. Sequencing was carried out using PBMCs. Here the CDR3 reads CASSPPSSGGSSHTQYF. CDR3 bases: TGTGCCAGCAGCCCACCCTCTAGCGGGGGGTCCTCCCATACGCAGTATTTT.